The 26 T cell receptor beta chains below all came from one sample that was sequenced in a study of T cells in Graves' hyperthyroidism and ophthalmopathy. Amplified regions were TCR beta CDR3 sequences from RNA transcripts. TCR CDR3 regions were first amplified by RT-PCR with HTBI primers. TCRdb reanalysed the multiplex PCR reads using MiXCR and keeps one entry per CDR3 protein. The top ten clones hold about 14% of a sample with about 690,000 distinct CDR3 sequences, 17% of them seen once. The material sequenced was blood. These receptors were obtained from a middle-aged man with Graves' hyperthyroidism.

This chain joins TRBV12-3 or TRBV12-4 and TRBJ2-2; D not certain. The CDR3 runs to 11 residues. With 11 bases removed from V and 4 bases from J, the gap between germline ends came to 8 bases. For the CDR3, the DNA is TGTGCCCTTCGAATCACCGGGGAGCTGTTTTTT. This translates into CALRITGELFF.

This clonotype was observed at least ten times. The J gene is TRBJ2-1, the V gene TRBV6-1; TRBD1 is a possible D gene (6 bases). The germline V gene encodes CDR1 MNHNS and CDR2 SASEGT. The V gene lost 3 bases and the J gene lost 7 bases, with 7 bases spanning the gap. The CDR3 is 12 residues long. CDR3 nucleotides: TGTGCCAGCAGTGAGCAGGGGAATGAGCAGTTCTTC. This sequence encodes CASSEQGNEQFF.

This clonotype was found many times. The rearrangement joins TRBV2 to TRBJ2-1; no clear D gene. The CDR3 has 10 residues. The germline V and J ends were trimmed by 7 bases and 15 bases, with 13 bases remaining between them. The V gene's germline CDR1 is SNHLY and CDR2 FYNNEI. This CDR3 is CASIDRRPFF. CDR3 coding DNA: TGTGCCAGCATTGATCGTCGGCCGTTCTTC.

In its sample, this clonotype was seen many times. The chain couples TRBV19 to TRBJ1-1; no clear D. The CDR3 has 15 amino acids. CDR1 LNHDA and CDR2 SQIVND come from the germline V gene (reference sequence). V lost 4 bases, J lost 7 bases, and 19 bases lay in between. The CDR3 region is CASSTTPWTGIEAFF. The DNA for the CDR3 is TGTGCCAGTAGTACCACTCCCTGGACGGGAATTGAAGCTTTCTTT.

V and J are TRBV6-1 and TRBJ1-2; 8 bases fit TRBD1. Germline CDR1 MNHNS, CDR2 SASEGT. V dropped 6 bases and J dropped 7; count of bases not matched to a gene: 10. The CDR3 extends over 14 amino acids. The CDR3, as DNA: TGTGCCAGCAGCCCCTGGACAGGGAGAGGTGGCTACACCTTC. Translated: CASSPWTGRGGYTF.

This clonotype was seen at least ten times. The gene calls are TRBV20-1 and TRBJ2-3; 7 bases map to TRBD1. V gave up 6 bases and J gave up 0 bases; unmatched junction bases: 9. The CDR3 contains 15 residues. Germline V gives CDR1 DFQATT, CDR2 SNEGSKA (reference sequence). CDR3 sequence (DNA): TGCAGTGCCCGGCCAGGGGGTCGGAGCACAGATACGCAGTATTTT. Translation: CSARPGGRSTDTQYF.

The table lists this clonotype with many counts. V gene TRBV10-1 combines with J gene TRBJ2-7; TRBD2 agrees at 8 bases. Looked up from germline, CDR1 is WNHNN and CDR2 is SYGVQD (reference sequence). The V and J ends lost 1 base and 3 bases, in that order; junction bases with no gene match: 5. The CDR3 loop spans 15 amino acids. The CDR3: CASSELASGFYEQYF. In nucleotides, the CDR3 is TGCGCCAGCAGTGAGTTGGCTAGCGGGTTCTACGAGCAGTACTTC.

V usage is TRBV9 and J usage is TRBJ2-1, with D possibly matching TRBD2 (6 bases). Deletions cut 3 bases from V and 8 bases from J, with 12 bases between. Germline-derived CDR1 and CDR2 are SGDLS and YYNGEE. CDR3 length: 13 residues. The DNA for the CDR3 is TGTGCCAGCAGCGGTGGGGGGTCCCATGAGCAGTTCTTC. It specifies CASSGGGSHEQFF.

This clonotype showed up just a few times. This chain joins TRBV14 and TRBJ2-3, with 12 bases that match TRBD2. CDR1 is SGHDN and CDR2 is FVKESK in the germline V gene. V was clipped by 0 bases and J by 1 base; unmatched bases: 5. CDR3 length: 18 residues. This CDR3 is CASSQDIRLAGGTDTQYF. As DNA, the CDR3 is TGTGCCAGCAGCCAAGACATTCGACTAGCGGGGGGCACAGATACGCAGTATTTT.

The V gene is TRBV3-1, the J gene TRBJ1-2, with D tentatively TRBD1 (5 bases). The CDR3 loop spans 16 amino acids. Germline CDR1 and CDR2: LGHDT and YNNKEL (reference sequence). Deletions cut 0 bases from V and 3 bases from J, with 14 bases between. CDR3 coding DNA: TGTGCCAGCAGCCAAGATCGAGCAGGCAGGGACTATGGCTACACCTTC. It specifies CASSQDRAGRDYGYTF.

This clonotype was counted at least ten times. The chain combines TRBV27 with TRBJ2-7; 10 bases match TRBD1. The CDR3 sequence is 15 residues long. The germline gives CDR1 MNHEY, CDR2 SMNVEV (reference sequence). J was trimmed by 5 bases and V by 5 bases; bases with no gene match: 9. The CDR3 coding sequence is TGTGCCAGCAGTAGGGGACAGGGGATTTCCCACGAGCAGTACTTC. The encoded protein is CASSRGQGISHEQYF.

This clonotype was seen at least ten times. This chain joins TRBV2 and TRBJ2-7; the match to TRBD1 covers 7 bases. Germline values: CDR1 SNHLY, CDR2 FYNNEI. V gave up 9 bases and J gave up 3 bases; unmatched junction bases: 14. CDR3 size: 15 residues. CDR3 DNA sequence: TGTGCCAGTACTCCCAAACAGACAGGGTTCTACGAGCAGTACTTC. It codes for CASTPKQTGFYEQYF. Complete variable domain (other parts from reference TRBV2 and TRBJ2-7): EPEVTQTPSHQVTQMGQEVILRCVPISNHLYFYWYRQILGQKVEFLVSFYNNEISEKSEIFDDQFSVERPDGSNFTLKIRSTKLEDSAMYFCASTPKQTGFYEQYFGPGTRLTVT.

This clonotype occurred a few times. The rearrangement uses TRBV29-1 and TRBJ2-4, with D perhaps assigned TRBD1 or TRBD2 (6 bases each). Germline loops: CDR1 SQVTM, CDR2 ANQGSEA. Trimming pared 8 bases from V and 11 bases from J, leaving 16 bases between. This CDR3 has 11 amino acids. CDR3 coding DNA: TGCAGCCTGGGGGTGGAGGGGGTTCAGTACTTC. Its translation: CSLGVEGVQYF.

There are many counts of this clonotype. The rearrangement joins TRBV28 to TRBJ2-1; D is possibly TRBD2 (5 bases). The germline V and J ends were trimmed by 3 bases and 5 bases, with 11 bases remaining between them. Germline loops: CDR1 MDHEN, CDR2 SYDVKM. The CDR3 is 14 residues long. The CDR3 region is CASSFLRDHNEQFF. CDR3 nucleotide sequence: TGTGCCAGCAGTTTCTTGAGGGATCACAATGAGCAGTTCTTC.

The table lists this clonotype with many counts. The gene calls are TRBV5-1 and TRBJ1-1, with 9 bases lining up with TRBD1. Germline V gene sequence: CDR1 SGHRS, CDR2 YFSETQ. This CDR3 has 14 residues. V gave up 6 bases and J gave up 4 bases; unmatched junction bases: 7. As DNA, the CDR3 is TGCGCCAGCAAGGTACAGGGGGCCGTCACTGAAGCTTTCTTT. Its translation is CASKVQGAVTEAFF.

This clonotype was counted only a few times. The rearrangement joins TRBV28 to TRBJ1-5, with 7 bases that match TRBD1. The CDR3 runs 15 residues. The germline V gene encodes CDR1 MDHEN and CDR2 SYDVKM. The ends lost 2 bases at V and 6 bases at J; junction bases unmatched: 7. As DNA, the CDR3 is TGTGCCAGCAGTTTAAATCCAGCAGGGGGTCAGCCCCAGCATTTT. Its protein product is CASSLNPAGGQPQHF.

This clonotype was seen at least ten times. The CDR3 bases are TGTGCCACCAGTGACCAGGGACTCTCTGAAGAGACCCAGTACTTC. Encoded protein: CATSDQGLSEETQYF. The V and J genes are TRBV24-1 and TRBJ2-5; weak D call: TRBD2 (6 bases). Germline V gene lookup returns CDR1 KGHDR and CDR2 SFDVKD. Trimming cost V 4 bases and J 3 bases, with 14 bases left between them. The CDR3 consists of 15 residues.

The V gene is TRBV12-3 or TRBV12-4, the J gene TRBJ2-6, with 9 nucleotides matching TRBD1. J lost 2 bases, V lost 5 bases, and 7 bases had no gene match. The CDR3 loop spans 17 amino acids. The CDR3 reads CASSQRDRVTGANVLTF. In DNA, the CDR3 is TGTGCCAGCAGTCAGAGGGACAGGGTAACTGGGGCCAACGTCCTGACTTTC.

In this sample, this clonotype turned up a few times. The J gene is TRBJ2-7, the V gene TRBV20-1; D tentatively reads TRBD1 or TRBD2 (6 bases each). V was cut by 5 bases and J by 3 bases, with 17 bases left in between. The CDR3 is 14 residues long. Per germline, CDR1 DFQATT and CDR2 SNEGSKA (reference sequence). The CDR3 DNA sequence: TGCAGTGCTCAGGATAGGGGGGAGTTCTACGAGCAGTACTTC. It yields the protein CSAQDRGEFYEQYF.

This clonotype was seen many times. The genes are TRBV28 and TRBJ1-1; no reliable D call. This CDR3 has 14 amino acids. V lost 6 bases and J lost 4, with 15 bases in between. Germline V gene data show CDR1 as MDHEN and CDR2 as SYDVKM. The CDR3 DNA is TGTGCCAGCAGGACCTACTATATAGGCACTGAAGCTTTCTTT. This sequence encodes CASRTYYIGTEAFF.

This clonotype occurred many times. The V gene is TRBV24-1, the J gene TRBJ1-1; D might be TRBD1 (6 bases). The germline V gene has CDR1 KGHDR and CDR2 SFDVKD. There are 16 residues in the CDR3. The ends were cut back, 2 bases at V and 1 base at J, with 13 bases in the middle. CDR3 amino acids: CATSDSTRGRNTEAFF. CDR3 sequence (DNA): TGTGCCACCAGTGATTCTACAAGGGGGAGGAACACTGAAGCTTTCTTT.

In this sample, this clonotype turned up many times. J is TRBJ1-1 and V is TRBV5-6; the match to TRBD1 covers 7 bases. The CDR3 is 12 amino acids. V was clipped by 3 bases and J by 6 bases; unmatched bases: 2. CDR1 is SGHDT, CDR2 YYEEEE, per germline. The CDR3 reads CASSWQGAEAFF. For the CDR3, the DNA is TGTGCCAGCAGCTGGCAGGGGGCTGAAGCTTTCTTT.

The V call is TRBV6-1, the J call TRBJ2-2; 8 bases map to TRBD2. Germline-derived CDR1 and CDR2 are MNHNS and SASEGT. The ends lost 5 bases at V and 6 bases at J; junction bases unmatched: 5. The CDR3 spans 14 residues. CDR3 sequence: CASSPAGDAGELFF. The CDR3 region has the DNA TGTGCCAGCAGTCCAGCGGGGGACGCCGGGGAGCTGTTTTTT.

The table lists this clonotype with many counts. The chain employs TRBV7-2 and TRBJ2-7; 11 nucleotides match TRBD1. Per the germline V gene, CDR1 is SGHTA and CDR2 is FQGNSA. After removal of 4 bases from V and 2 bases from J, the junction contained 7 bases not matched to a gene. The CDR3 length is 16 residues. The CDR3 DNA reads TGTGCCAGCAGCTCTATGACGGGACAGGGGGCCTACGAGCAGTACTTC. Translating gives CASSSMTGQGAYEQYF. The entire variable domain, with the rest obtained from reference TRBV7-2 and TRBJ2-7, is as follows: GAGVSQSPSNKVTEKGKDVELRCDPISGHTALYWYRQSLGQGLEFLIYFQGNSAPDKSGLPSDRFSAERTGGSVSTLTIQRTQQEDSAVYLCASSSMTGQGAYEQYFGPGTRLTVT.

In this sample, this clonotype turned up many times. The chain has TRBV5-1 and TRBJ2-7, with 9 bases matching TRBD2. V gave up 5 bases and J gave up 6 bases; unmatched junction bases: 15. The germline V gene has CDR1 SGHRS and CDR2 YFSETQ. The CDR3 extends over 16 amino acids. The CDR3 spells CASSSGGVAGEGEQYF. As DNA, the CDR3 is TGCGCCAGCAGTTCGGGGGGTGTAGCGGGAGAAGGCGAGCAGTACTTC.

This clonotype was counted many times. The chain employs TRBV7-8 and TRBJ2-1; D not certain. CDR1 and CDR2 from the germline V gene are SGHVS and FQNEAQ. V lost 3 bases and J 8 bases, leaving 5 bases between the germline ends. CDR3 length: 11 amino acids. The CDR3 spells CASSFLDEQFF. DNA of the CDR3: TGTGCCAGCAGCTTCTTAGATGAGCAGTTCTTC.